These T cell receptor beta chains were read from a single sample in a study of T cells after yellow fever vaccination. TCRdb independently ran MiXCR on the 5' RACE reads; one entry per CDR3 protein. The data contain 60,000 to 85,000 distinct CDR3 sequences, about 7% of them singletons. The sample was CD8+ T cells sorted from PBMCs, taken more than 40 days after the first yellow fever vaccination. These receptors were taken from a man aged 18 to 29 who received the YFV17D yellow fever vaccine. Each CDR3 is given with its conserved first and last residue. D genes are given only for firm matches. For some rows the clone size is stated as once, few or many, or as a class when expanded; others skip it.

>.|TRBJ2-7|medium-sized|TRBV29-1
TGCAGCGTTGAAGGTGGGGTCTCCTACGAGCAGTACTTC
CSVEGGVSYEQYF
>TRBD1|TRBJ1-6|many|TRBV7-6
TGTGCCAGCAGCTTAGGAGGGACAGGGGGTTCACCCCTCCACTTT
CASSLGGTGGSPLHF
>.|TRBJ1-1|many|TRBV5-1
TGCGCCAGCAGCTTGGATTCGGACCTATCTTCGACTGAAGCTTTCTTT
CASSLDSDLSSTEAFF
>.|TRBJ1-5|.|TRBV12-3/TRBV12-4
TGTGCCAGCAGTTTTACAGACAATCAGCCCCAGCATTTT
CASSFTDNQPQHF
>.|TRBJ2-7|many|TRBV5-6
TGTGCCAGCAGCTTGGGGACACCTTACGAGCAGTACTTC
CASSLGTPYEQYF
>.|TRBJ2-1|many|TRBV12-3/TRBV12-4
TGTGCCAGCAGCCAACCGGGACGCGCGAATGAGCAGTTCTTC
CASSQPGRANEQFF
>.|TRBJ2-5|few|TRBV13
TGTGCCAGCAGCTTAGAAGGGGACGGGGAGACCCAGTACTTC
CASSLEGDGETQYF
>.|TRBJ2-2|many|TRBV9
TGTGCCAGCAGCGTATTCTCGAACACCGGGGAGCTGTTTTTT
CASSVFSNTGELFF
>.|TRBJ1-1|many|TRBV4-1
TGCGCCAGCAGCCAAGAAGGCGAAGCTTTCTTT
CASSQEGEAFF
>.|TRBJ2-7|few|TRBV19
TGTGCCACCTCCGGGGGTGGGGGCCCCTCCTACGAGCAGTACTTC
CATSGGGGPSYEQYF
>.|TRBJ2-3|many|TRBV9
TGTGCCAGCAGCGTAGCCTCAGATACGCAGTATTTT
CASSVASDTQYF
>.|TRBJ2-1|many|TRBV21-1
TGTGCCAGCAGCATTGGGGTTGTTGGACTAGCGGGCTACACATTAGGGAATGAGCAGTTCTTC
CASSIGVVGLAGYTLGNEQFF
>.|TRBJ1-2|.|TRBV7-9
TGTGCCAGCAGCCCCTACGGAGGCCCCAACTATGGCTACACCTTC
CASSPYGGPNYGYTF
>.|TRBJ1-5|few|TRBV6-2/TRBV6-3
TGTGCCAGCAGAATTTGGGGCCAGCCCCAGCATTTT
CASRIWGQPQHF
>.|TRBJ2-7|.|TRBV25-1
TGTGCCAGCAGCCCGGCTCCCCTACGCTGGGCCTACGAGCAGTACTTC
CASSPAPLRWAYEQYF
>.|TRBJ1-1|few|TRBV27
TGTGCCAGCAGTTCATACAGGGCGGGAGCTTTCTTT
CASSSYRAGAFF
>TRBD2|TRBJ2-5|few|TRBV5-5
TGTGCCAGCAGCACGGGGACTAGCGGGGGACTCCAAGAGACCCAGTACTTC
CASSTGTSGGLQETQYF
>.|TRBJ2-6|many|TRBV5-1
TGCGCCAGCAGCTTGAAGTATGGGATCTCTGGGGCCAACGTCCTGACTTTC
CASSLKYGISGANVLTF
>.|TRBJ1-2|.|TRBV4-1
TGCGCCAGCAGCCAGGAGAAAGCTAACTATGGCTACACCTTC
CASSQEKANYGYTF